This T cell receptor (beta chain) came from a study of OX40 agonist ivuxolimab in advanced cancers. On the study more broadly: Melanoma, hepatocellular carcinoma, head and neck or renal cell cancer occurred in dose-escalation patients. Prior therapy, whether anti-PD-1, anti-PD-L1 or anti-CTLA-4, was allowed, and less than 45% had some.

The V and J ends lost 1 base and 0 bases respectively, with 9 bases between them. There are 15 residues in the CDR3. Germline V CDR1 and CDR2: MGHDK, SYGVNS. Study outcomes and limitations: CD8+ T cells averaged more expanded clones than CD4+. Patients who responded partially at 0.1-3.0 mg/kg showed clonal expansion ranking among the lowest.

The table came from immunoSEQ multiplex PCR; TCRdb's copy has only in-frame clones and leaves some out. Altogether approximately 15,000 clones are present, roughly 92% being singletons, with the ten largest covering 6.5% to 8%. A note on this clone: Its antigen is undetermined.

The TCR comes from an adult with an advanced solid tumor such as melanoma, head and neck, liver or kidney cancer. The sequencing here drew on CD4+ or CD8+ T cells sorted from blood, taken in a trial of the OX40 agonist ivuxolimab. V gene TRBV25-1 combines with J gene TRBJ2-5; D may correspond to TRBD1 or TRBD2 (5 bases each). CDR3 sequence reads: CASSELWGYQETQYF. In DNA form, the CDR3 reads TGTGCCAGCAGTGAATTGTGGGGGTACCAAGAGACCCAGTACTTC.